The rows below give T cell receptor beta chains drawn from one sample of a study of T cell repertoires in cytomegalovirus infection. Each CDR3 protein is one row after TCRdb ran MiXCR on the reads. The table shows around 540,000 distinct CDR3 sequences, with about 33% occurring only once. Antigens of these TCRs are unknown. Material: cultured PBMCs, obtained from culture after CMV antigen stimulation. The receptor set was obtained from a human donor in good health (CMV status not recorded). Some clones in this sample may be carry-over from other donors' samples. The CDR3 runs from the conserved cysteine through the conserved F or W. D genes are given only for firm matches. For some rows the clone size is stated as once, few or many, or as a class when expanded; others skip it.

-,TRBJ1-3,-,TRBV19,CASSIDRISGNTIYF,TGTGCCAGTAGTATAGACCGGATCTCTGGAAACACCATATATTTT
TRBD2,TRBJ2-5,-,TRBV27,CASKPRLAGSQETQYF,TGTGCCAGCAAGCCCAGACTAGCGGGGAGTCAAGAGACCCAGTACTTC
TRBD2,TRBJ2-3,-,TRBV6-1,CASSHLAGGPNTDTQYF,TGTGCCAGCAGTCACTTAGCGGGAGGGCCCAACACAGATACGCAGTATTTT
-,TRBJ2-7,many,TRBV6-1,CASCRRDSHSALYEQYF,TGTGCCAGTTGCCGGCGAGACTCCCACTCCGCCCTCTACGAGCAGTACTTC
TRBD2,TRBJ2-1,few,TRBV7-3,CASSTSGIYNEQFF,TGTGCCAGCAGTACTAGCGGGATCTACAATGAGCAGTTCTTC
TRBD1,TRBJ1-5,few,TRBV6-1,CASSKGQGGVNPTTSQPQHF,TGTGCCAGCAGTAAGGGACAGGGGGGGGTAAATCCGACCACGAGTCAGCCCCAGCATTTT
-,TRBJ2-2,few,TRBV6-2/TRBV6-3,CASGQGFSGELFF,TGTGCATCGGGGCAGGGGTTCTCCGGGGAGCTGTTTTTT
-,TRBJ2-1,few,TRBV27,CASSGARRSHEQFF,TGTGCCAGCAGTGGTGCTAGACGGTCCCATGAGCAGTTCTTC
-,TRBJ1-1,few,TRBV6-1,CASSQTAVPAEAFF,TGTGCCAGCAGCCAGACAGCGGTACCCGCTGAAGCTTTCTTT
-,TRBJ1-2,few,TRBV7-9,CASSLLANYGYTF,TGTGCCAGCAGCTTGTTAGCTAACTATGGCTACACCTTC
-,TRBJ2-2,-,TRBV13,CASSERANTGELFF,TGTGCCAGCAGCGAAAGGGCTAACACCGGGGAGCTGTTTTTT
-,TRBJ2-1,-,TRBV7-6,CASTPTGDSRHEQFF,TGTGCCAGCACCCCTACCGGGGACTCCCGCCATGAGCAGTTCTTC
-,TRBJ1-1,-,TRBV7-2,CASSPNFMNTEAFF,TGTGCCAGCAGCCCGAACTTCATGAACACTGAAGCTTTCTTT
-,TRBJ2-5,few,TRBV7-7,CASSLAGNYQETQYF,TGTGCTAGCAGCTTAGCAGGGAATTATCAAGAGACCCAGTACTTC
-,TRBJ2-2,-,TRBV12-3/TRBV12-4,CASGEGDQVNTGELFF,TGTGCCAGCGGTGAGGGGGATCAGGTGAACACCGGGGAGCTGTTTTTT
TRBD2,TRBJ2-1,few,TRBV7-9,CASSLFSGTGNEQFF,TGTGCCAGCAGTCTTTTTAGCGGGACGGGGAATGAGCAGTTCTTC
-,TRBJ2-1,many,TRBV7-2,CASSPAPLGGNEQFF,TGTGCCAGCAGCCCCGCTCCCCTAGGGGGCAATGAGCAGTTCTTC
TRBD1,TRBJ1-2,few,TRBV4-3,CASSQVPLRDRRGGYTF,TGCGCCAGCAGCCAAGTCCCCCTCAGGGACAGGCGGGGTGGCTACACCTTC
TRBD2,TRBJ2-1,-,TRBV6-2/TRBV6-3,CASSYGGLAGYNEQFF,TGTGCCAGCAGTTACGGGGGACTAGCGGGGTACAATGAGCAGTTCTTC
TRBD2,TRBJ2-3,few,TRBV20-1,CSARDRLAGNTDTQYF,TGCAGTGCTAGAGATAGGCTAGCGGGAAACACAGATACGCAGTATTTT
-,TRBJ1-6,-,TRBV30,CAWRDAFGSPLHF,TGTGCCTGGCGGGACGCTTTTGGTTCACCCCTCCACTTT
-,TRBJ1-5,once,TRBV4-1,CASSQAEGRQPQHF,TGCGCCAGCAGCCAAGCGGAGGGGCGACAGCCCCAGCATTTT
-,TRBJ2-3,-,TRBV4-3,CASSQEGSRGSYPDTQYF,TGCGCCAGCAGCCAAGAAGGGTCCAGGGGATCCTATCCAGATACGCAGTATTTT
-,TRBJ2-5,few,TRBV7-2,CASSLGYGGETQYF,TGTGCCAGCAGCTTAGGCTACGGGGGAGAGACCCAGTACTTC
-,TRBJ1-5,-,TRBV24-1,CATSAGQHSNQPQHF,TGTGCCACCAGTGCGGGACAACATAGCAATCAGCCCCAGCATTTT
-,TRBJ2-3,few,TRBV11-3,CASSLSGTEDTQYF,TGTGCCAGCAGCTTATCTGGCACTGAGGATACGCAGTATTTT
-,TRBJ2-1,-,TRBV19,CASSIPAGPSNEQFF,TGTGCCAGTAGTATTCCCGCCGGGCCGTCCAATGAGCAGTTCTTC
-,TRBJ2-3,many,TRBV7-2,CASSFSSTDTQYF,TGTGCCAGCAGCTTTTCGAGCACAGATACGCAGTATTTT
-,TRBJ1-1,-,TRBV19,CASSNSGVSTEAFF,TGTGCCAGTAGTAATTCGGGAGTGAGCACTGAAGCTTTCTTT
-,TRBJ2-3,few,TRBV12-3/TRBV12-4,CASNVGTDTQYF,TGTGCCAGCAACGTCGGCACAGATACGCAGTATTTT
-,TRBJ1-3,few,TRBV19,CASRKRSSGNTIYF,TGTGCCAGTAGGAAACGATCCTCTGGAAACACCATATATTTT
-,TRBJ2-3,few,TRBV7-2,CASALPGVDTQYF,TGTGCCAGCGCCCTACCTGGGGTGGATACGCAGTATTTT
TRBD1,TRBJ2-2,-,TRBV7-3,CASRRTGGSHGELFF,TGTGCCAGCAGGCGAACAGGGGGCTCTCACGGGGAGCTGTTTTTT
TRBD1,TRBJ1-4,-,TRBV19,CASTSQGAPEKLFF,TGTGCCAGTACCTCACAGGGGGCGCCTGAAAAACTGTTTTTT
-,TRBJ2-5,few,TRBV5-6,CASSLGHPQETQYF,TGTGCCAGCAGCTTGGGACACCCACAAGAGACCCAGTACTTC
TRBD1,TRBJ1-1,-,TRBV4-1,CASSQLDRDTEAFF,TGCGCCAGCAGCCAACTGGACAGGGACACTGAAGCTTTCTTT
-,TRBJ2-1,-,TRBV20-1,CSARSAGGNEQFF,TGCAGTGCTAGATCTGCAGGGGGGAATGAGCAGTTCTTC
-,TRBJ1-2,-,TRBV7-8,CASSPTGSDVYGYTF,TGTGCCAGCAGCCCTACAGGATCGGACGTCTATGGCTACACCTTC
-,TRBJ1-1,few,TRBV4-2,CASSHTGGGEAFF,TGTGCCAGCAGCCACACGGGGGGAGGTGAAGCTTTCTTT
TRBD1,TRBJ1-1,-,TRBV18,CASSPPSPGGTEAFF,TGTGCCAGCTCACCGCCGAGCCCAGGGGGCACTGAAGCTTTCTTT
TRBD2,TRBJ2-1,few,TRBV6-6,CASSYRGTSGSVQSSIEQFF,TGTGCCAGCAGTTACAGGGGGACTAGCGGGAGTGTTCAATCAAGTATTGAGCAGTTCTTC
-,TRBJ2-5,-,TRBV11-2,CASSRRLTQETQYF,TGTGCCAGCAGCCGGAGACTTACCCAAGAGACCCAGTACTTC
-,TRBJ2-3,many,TRBV7-6,CASSLRSGGTDTQYF,TGTGCCAGCAGCTTACGATCGGGGGGCACAGATACGCAGTATTTT
-,TRBJ2-1,-,TRBV4-3,CASSQEGGGKPYNEQFF,TGCGCCAGCAGCCAAGAAGGAGGGGGAAAGCCCTACAATGAGCAGTTCTTC
TRBD1,TRBJ1-3,-,TRBV11-2,CASSSRTGRNTIYF,TGTGCCAGCAGCTCTCGGACAGGGAGAAACACCATATATTTT
-,TRBJ1-1,-,TRBV6-2/TRBV6-3,CASSYQPDSEAFF,TGTGCCAGCAGTTACCAACCGGACAGTGAAGCTTTCTTT
-,TRBJ1-2,few,TRBV15,CATSRDRRVTNYGYTF,TGTGCCACCAGCAGAGATCGACGAGTTACTAACTATGGCTACACCTTC
-,TRBJ2-1,few,TRBV7-8,CASSPAAGTYNEQFF,TGTGCCAGCAGCCCCGCGGCGGGAACCTACAATGAGCAGTTCTTC
TRBD2,TRBJ2-1,few,TRBV6-5,CASSLFFYGTRDNEQFF,TGTGCCAGCAGCCTTTTTTTTTATGGGACTAGAGACAATGAGCAGTTCTTC
TRBD2,TRBJ2-3,few,TRBV7-2,CASSALGAGVPDTQYF,TGTGCCAGCAGCGCCCTAGGAGCGGGAGTTCCAGATACGCAGTATTTT
TRBD2,TRBJ2-3,-,TRBV2,CASSEATSVDTQYF,TGTGCCAGCAGTGAGGCGACTAGCGTGGATACGCAGTATTTT